This TCR beta chain was observed in a study of cytomegalovirus exposure and HLA in healthy donors. Regarding the study as a whole: Later analysis found that TCR beta chains associated with HLA were more clonally expanded than other, equally common chains.

V was shortened by 5 bases and J by 4 bases, with 12 bases between the two germline ends. CDR1 and CDR2 from the germline V gene are MGHRA and YSYEKL. This CDR3 region has 14 residues. 13 Jbeta primers and 60 Vbeta primers were used for the PCR. The repertoire was sequenced with immunoSEQ multiplex PCR; TCRdb's copy has only in-frame clones and lacks some. The sample has 170,000 or so clones; roughly 84% are singletons. This clone showed up just a few times. What it binds is not known. The sample consisted of PBMCs. J is TRBJ2-1 and V is TRBV4-1; D is perhaps TRBD2 (5 bases). This clonotype was sampled from a boy younger than 10 in good health and CMV-seronegative. CDR3 DNA sequence: TGCGCCAGCAGCGTCGGGGTAGCTTACAATGAGCAGTTCTTC. Translation gives CASSVGVAYNEQFF.